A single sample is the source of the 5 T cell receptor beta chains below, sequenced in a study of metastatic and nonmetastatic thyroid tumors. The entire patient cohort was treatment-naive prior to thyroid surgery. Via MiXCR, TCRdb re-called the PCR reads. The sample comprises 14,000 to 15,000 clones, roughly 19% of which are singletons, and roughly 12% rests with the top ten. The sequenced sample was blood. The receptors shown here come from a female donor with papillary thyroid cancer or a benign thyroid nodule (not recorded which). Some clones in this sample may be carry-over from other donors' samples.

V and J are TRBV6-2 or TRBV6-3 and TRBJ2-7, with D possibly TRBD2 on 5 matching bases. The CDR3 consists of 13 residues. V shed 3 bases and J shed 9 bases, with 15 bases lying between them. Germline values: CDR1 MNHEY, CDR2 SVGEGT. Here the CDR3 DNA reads TGTGCCAGCAGTTATTCTCCGGGGTGCGTGCAGTACTTC. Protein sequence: CASSYSPGCVQYF.

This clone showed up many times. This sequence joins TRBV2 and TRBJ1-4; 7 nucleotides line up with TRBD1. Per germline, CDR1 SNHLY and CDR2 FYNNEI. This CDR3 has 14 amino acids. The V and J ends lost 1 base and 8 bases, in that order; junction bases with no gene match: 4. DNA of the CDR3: TGTGCCAGCAGTGAAGATAGGGGGCTGGAAAAACTGTTTTTT. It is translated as CASSEDRGLEKLFF. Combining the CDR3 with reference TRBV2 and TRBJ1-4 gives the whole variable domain EPEVTQTPSHQVTQMGQEVILRCVPISNHLYFYWYRQILGQKVEFLVSFYNNEISEKSEIFDDQFSVERPDGSNFTLKIRSTKLEDSAMYFCASSEDRGLEKLFFGSGTQLSVL.

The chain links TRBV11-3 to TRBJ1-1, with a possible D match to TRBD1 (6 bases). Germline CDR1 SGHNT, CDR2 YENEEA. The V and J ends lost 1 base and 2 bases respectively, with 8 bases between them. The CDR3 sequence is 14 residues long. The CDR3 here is CASSLGTDNTEAFF. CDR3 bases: TGTGCCAGCAGCTTAGGGACAGATAACACTGAAGCTTTCTTT. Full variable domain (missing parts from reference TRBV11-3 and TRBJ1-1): EAGVVQSPRYKIIEKKQPVAFWCNPISGHNTLYWYLQNLGQGPELLIRYENEEAVDDSQLPKDRFSAERLKGVDSTLKIQPAELGDSAVYLCASSLGTDNTEAFFGQGTRLTVV.

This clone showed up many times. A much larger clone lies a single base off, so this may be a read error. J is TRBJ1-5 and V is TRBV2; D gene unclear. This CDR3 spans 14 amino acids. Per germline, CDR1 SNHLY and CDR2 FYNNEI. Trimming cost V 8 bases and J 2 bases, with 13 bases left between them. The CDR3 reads CASGIERGNQPQHF. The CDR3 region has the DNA TGTGCCAGCGGTATAGAGAGGGGCAATCAGCCCCAGCATTTT.

The CDR3 DNA is TGTGCCAGCAACCTCGGACACCAAAACAATGAGCAGTTCTTC. This sequence encodes CASNLGHQNNEQFF. The chain couples TRBV12-3 or TRBV12-4 to TRBJ2-1; D is possibly TRBD1 (5 bases). The germline V and J ends were trimmed by 7 bases and 5 bases, with 15 bases remaining between them. The CDR3 sequence is 14 residues long.